The 24 T cell receptor beta chains presented below share a single source sample, sequenced in a study of cytomegalovirus exposure and HLA in healthy donors. Primers: 60 Vbeta forward and 13 Jbeta reverse. Using immunoSEQ multiplex PCR, the repertoire was profiled, and TCRdb retains in-frame clones only, with some absent. The profile covers roughly 250,000 clones, with just under 85% appearing a single time and roughly 2% taken by the ten largest. Sequencing used PBMCs. The origin of the receptors is a woman between 40 and 55 years old in good health and CMV-seropositive.

The gene calls are TRBV7-9 and TRBJ2-2; 8 nucleotides line up with TRBD1. The CDR3 is 16 amino acids. CDR1 SEHNR and CDR2 FQNEAQ come from the germline V gene (reference sequence). The V and J ends lost 5 bases and 1 base, in that order; junction bases with no gene match: 6. The CDR3 here is CASSLGTGQNTGELFF. The CDR3 nucleotides read TGTGCCAGCAGCCTTGGGACAGGACAGAACACCGGGGAGCTGTTTTTT.

V usage is TRBV15 and J usage is TRBJ1-1; no clear D gene. Germline values: CDR1 LNHNV, CDR2 YYDKDF (reference sequence). Trimming pared 8 bases from V and 5 bases from J, leaving 21 bases between. This CDR3 is 15 amino acids long. CDR3: CATGRWGGGKTEAFF. DNA for the CDR3: TGTGCCACCGGGCGGTGGGGAGGAGGGAAGACTGAAGCTTTCTTT.

CDR3: CASSLWGTSGNEQFF. The CDR3 nucleotides read TGTGCCAGCAGTTTATGGGGGACTAGCGGAAATGAGCAGTTCTTC. This chain joins TRBV27 and TRBJ2-1; 11 bases are shared with TRBD2. This CDR3 region has 15 residues. V trimming: 1 base; J trimming: 7 bases; junction bases outside the gene matches: 3. Germline CDR1 and CDR2: MNHEY and SMNVEV (reference sequence).

This chain joins TRBV19 and TRBJ2-7; D remains ambiguous. Germline V gene sequence: CDR1 LNHDA, CDR2 SQIVND (reference sequence). V was clipped by 7 bases and J by 6 bases, with 13 bases between them. This CDR3 comprises 12 residues. Here the CDR3 DNA reads TGTGCCAGTACCTCAGACTCTGGCGAGCAGTACTTC. Its translation is CASTSDSGEQYF.

This chain joins TRBV28 and TRBJ2-7; 7 nucleotides match TRBD1. The CDR3 length is 15 residues. Germline values: CDR1 MDHEN, CDR2 SYDVKM. The V gene end was trimmed by 6 bases and the J gene end by 0 bases; junction bases not matched to a gene: 8. CDR3 nucleotides: TGTGCCAGCAGCTTTGGGACAGTCGTCTCCTACGAGCAGTACTTC. It yields the protein CASSFGTVVSYEQYF.

This chain connects TRBV9 to TRBJ2-3, with TRBD2 matching over 13 bases. Germline CDR1 and CDR2: SGDLS and YYNGEE. V shed 2 bases and J 2 bases; nucleotides not matched to a gene: 2. The CDR3 is made up of 16 amino acids. CDR3 DNA: TGTGCCAGCAGCGTTGGGACTAGCGGGGCCACAGATACGCAGTATTTT. Its translation: CASSVGTSGATDTQYF.

The chain recombines TRBV2 with TRBJ1-1, with 10 bases identical to TRBD1. The V and J ends lost 2 bases and 6 bases, in that order; junction bases with no gene match: 9. The CDR3 is 16 amino acids. Germline-derived CDR1 and CDR2 are SNHLY and FYNNEI. CDR3 in amino acids: CASSEYRDRGLAEAFF. The CDR3 nucleotides read TGTGCCAGCAGTGAATATCGAGACAGGGGGCTGGCTGAAGCTTTCTTT.

V and J are TRBV6-1 and TRBJ2-2, with TRBD2 as a possible D gene (5 bases). Germline lookup yields CDR1 MNHNS and CDR2 SASEGT. The CDR3 runs to 15 residues. V lost 8 bases, J lost 3 bases, and 16 bases lay in between. The DNA of the CDR3 is TGTGCCAGCCGGGGATCTTCGGGCGACACCGGGGAGCTGTTTTTT. Translation: CASRGSSGDTGELFF.

CDR3 coding DNA: TGTGCCAGCAACAAAGAAGAGACCCAGTACTTC. Translation: CASNKEETQYF. The chain carries TRBV7-9 and TRBJ2-5; no clear D. The ends were cut back, 7 bases at V and 3 bases at J, with 6 bases in the middle. The CDR3 length is 11 residues. Germline CDR1 is SEHNR and CDR2 is FQNEAQ (reference sequence).

This clone was counted a single time. J is TRBJ2-1 and V is TRBV4-2; 12 bases are shared with TRBD2. Germline CDR1 and CDR2: LGHNA and YNFKEQ. V was pared by 1 base and J by 3 bases, with 1 base of the junction left unmatched. The CDR3 contains 16 residues. The CDR3, as DNA: TGTGCCAGCAGCCAAGCGGGACTAGCGGGCTACAATGAGCAGTTCTTC. Amino acid sequence: CASSQAGLAGYNEQFF.

Worth noting for this clone: The conserved phenylalanine or tryptophan normally closing the CDR3 is absent here, so this likely arose from a read error. This chain joins TRBV14 and TRBJ2-7; TRBD2 matches 7 bases. CDR1 SGHDN and CDR2 FVKESK come from the germline V gene. This CDR3 contains 17 residues. Trimming at V came to 0 bases and at J to 7 bases, leaving 15 bases not matched to a gene. CDR3 in amino acids: CASSQDTRTSGRAEQYL. The CDR3 DNA sequence: TGTGCCAGCAGCCAAGATACGAGGACTAGTGGGAGGGCAGAGCAGTACCTC.

The rearrangement links TRBV13 to TRBJ1-1, with 9 bases lining up with TRBD1. The J segment lost 0 bases and the V segment lost 4 bases, leaving 9 bases of the junction unmatched. CDR1 is PRHDT and CDR2 is FYEKMQ in the germline V gene (reference sequence). The CDR3 totals 17 residues. The CDR3 nucleotides read TGTGCCAGCAGCTCTTCGGGACAGGGCCCTATGAACACTGAAGCTTTCTTT. Its translation: CASSSSGQGPMNTEAFF.

The chain recombines TRBV5-5 with TRBJ2-1; D gene ambiguous. This CDR3 has 13 residues. The ends were cut back, 4 bases at V and 8 bases at J, with 13 bases in the middle. Germline V gene sequence: CDR1 SGHKS, CDR2 YYEKEE (reference sequence). In nucleotides, the CDR3 is TGTGCCAGCAGCCCCCCTCAGGTAGATGAGCAGTTCTTC. Its translation is CASSPPQVDEQFF.

The chain joins TRBV18 to TRBJ2-1; TRBD2 is a possible D gene (6 bases). The CDR3 has 15 residues. The ends were cut back, 1 base at V and 3 bases at J, with 10 bases in the middle. Germline V gene sequence: CDR1 KGHSH, CDR2 LQKENI. Here the CDR3 reads CASSPRLAIYNEQFF. In DNA form, the CDR3 reads TGTGCCAGCTCACCACGCCTAGCGATCTACAATGAGCAGTTCTTC.

The chain carries TRBV27 and TRBJ1-5; maybe TRBD1 (5 bases). The CDR3 is made up of 15 amino acids. V shed 3 bases and J shed 7 bases, with 16 bases lying between them. CDR1 and CDR2 (germline): MNHEY, SMNVEV (reference sequence). The CDR3 DNA reads TGTGCCAGCAGTTTTATCGGCCAGGGATACCAGCCCCAGCATTTT. Amino acids: CASSFIGQGYQPQHF.

The rearrangement uses TRBV29-1 and TRBJ2-1; D possibly corresponds to TRBD2 (5 bases). Germline CDR1 reads SQVTM; CDR2 reads ANQGSEA. Trimming took 6 bases from V and 4 from J, leaving 13 bases between them. The CDR3 contains 13 residues. The CDR3 DNA is TGCAGCGTATTACGGACGGGATACAATGAGCAGTTCTTC. Translating gives CSVLRTGYNEQFF.

The gene calls are TRBV5-1 and TRBJ2-3; perhaps TRBD2 as D (5 bases). The CDR3 extends over 15 amino acids. Per the germline V gene, CDR1 is SGHRS and CDR2 is YFSETQ. Deletions cut 0 bases from V and 0 bases from J, with 8 bases between. The CDR3 loop reads CASSLAGTSTDTQYF. The CDR3 DNA reads TGCGCCAGCAGCTTGGCGGGAACTAGCACAGATACGCAGTATTTT.

This clone was detected once. CDR3 coding DNA: TGCGCCAGCAGACCCCCGGGGACAGGGGATGTTGGCTACACCTTC. It yields the protein CASRPPGTGDVGYTF. The chain recombines TRBV5-1 with TRBJ1-2, with 10 bases identical to TRBD1. The CDR3 length is 15 residues. V was pared by 5 bases and J by 7 bases, with 11 bases of the junction left unmatched. Looked up from germline, CDR1 is SGHRS and CDR2 is YFSETQ.

The gene calls are TRBV19 and TRBJ2-2; D gene ambiguous. V lost 7 bases and J 5 bases, leaving 14 bases between the germline ends. In germline, CDR1 is LNHDA, CDR2 SQIVND (reference sequence). The length of the CDR3 is 14 residues. CDR3 sequence (DNA): TGTGCCAGTAAGAATTTAAGAGAAACCGGGGAGCTGTTTTTT. Its protein product is CASKNLRETGELFF.

The rearrangement joins TRBV7-8 to TRBJ2-5, with D possibly TRBD1 on 6 matching bases. Germline V gene data show CDR1 as SGHVS and CDR2 as FQNEAQ. V lost 8 bases to trimming and J lost 4 bases, with 11 bases between them. The CDR3 is 12 residues long. CDR3: CASRSGAETQYF. The CDR3 nucleotides are TGTGCCAGCCGCTCAGGGGCAGAGACCCAGTACTTC.

This chain uses TRBV7-2 with TRBJ1-2, with 10 bases matching TRBD1. J was trimmed by 7 bases and V by 2 bases; bases with no gene match: 7. The germline CDR1 and CDR2 sequences are SGHTA and FQGNSA. This CDR3 is built from 15 residues. This CDR3 reads CASSLTGQGMGGYTF. CDR3 DNA: TGTGCCAGCAGCTTAACGGGACAGGGGATGGGTGGCTACACCTTC. The entire variable domain, with the rest obtained from reference TRBV7-2 and TRBJ1-2, is as follows: GAGVSQSPSNKVTEKGKDVELRCDPISGHTALYWYRQSLGQGLEFLIYFQGNSAPDKSGLPSDRFSAERTGGSVSTLTIQRTQQEDSAVYLCASSLTGQGMGGYTFGSGTRLTVV.

This rearrangement joins TRBV30 to TRBJ2-1; D may be TRBD2 (7 bases). Per the germline V gene, CDR1 is GTSNPN and CDR2 is SVGIG (reference sequence). The length of the CDR3 is 17 residues. Between the trimmed V and J ends, which lost 4 bases and 1 base, there was a span of 20 bases. CDR3 DNA sequence: TGTGCCTGGAAGGGGGGGCTGTCGGTCCTGTCCTACAATGAGCAGTTCTTC. This encodes CAWKGGLSVLSYNEQFF.

The rearrangement joins TRBV7-2 to TRBJ1-6, with a tentative D call TRBD1 (6 bases). V was cut by 4 bases and J by 4 bases, with 17 bases left in between. This CDR3 is 17 amino acids long. Germline values: CDR1 SGHTA, CDR2 FQGNSA. CDR3 sequence: CASSSSGVTDYNSPLHF. The CDR3 DNA is TGTGCCAGCAGCTCGTCAGGGGTAACTGATTATAATTCACCCCTCCACTTT.

V gene TRBV11-2 combines with J gene TRBJ2-1, with D tentatively TRBD1 (5 bases). This CDR3 spans 15 amino acids. Looked up from germline, CDR1 is SGHAT and CDR2 is FQNNGV. V shed 4 bases and J shed 11 bases, with 21 bases lying between them. Here the CDR3 reads CASSSGDRIGVKQFF. CDR3 nucleotide sequence: TGTGCCAGCAGCTCAGGAGACCGCATAGGGGTAAAGCAGTTCTTC.